A single T cell receptor beta chain is shown here with its context. The data were obtained in a study of blood T cell repertoires in COVID-19. At the level of the study: Sources were T cells, B-cell-depleted T cells, or PBMCs; the material itself was cDNA or gDNA.

The protocol was immunoSEQ multiplex PCR, while the TCRdb copy is restricted to in-frame clones and leaves out a portion. The repertoire holds about 190,000 clones, with approximately 90% as singletons. In germline, CDR1 is DFQATT, CDR2 SNEGSKA (reference sequence). V was pared by 3 bases and J by 7 bases, with 4 bases of the junction left unmatched. The CDR3 consists of 14 residues. The gene calls are TRBV20-1 and TRBJ1-4; 11 bases map to TRBD1. The sequence was collected from a woman in her 40s who had recovered from COVID-19. The specimen sequenced was peripheral blood. The CDR3 sequence: CSASAGTGGEKLFF. CDR3 sequence (DNA): TGCAGTGCTAGTGCCGGGACAGGGGGTGAAAAACTGTTTTTT.